This T cell receptor (beta chain) was observed in a study of blood T cell repertoires in COVID-19. In the authors' workflow: Reference gene primer amplification gave nucleated cell count estimates. Sequenced by immunoSEQ multiplex PCR; TCRdb stores in-frame clones only, minus some. Clone size and V and J calls were adopted from that table, with D and trimming inferred from the DNA. The sample has roughly 360,000 clones; more than 70% are singletons. Enrollees, about 18 to 89 years old, lived in 20 to 25 US areas. From germline, CDR1 is SNHLY and CDR2 FYNNEI. Losses at the gene ends were 5 bases for V and 9 bases for J; bases not matched to a gene: 6. The CDR3 runs 14 residues.

This clonotype was sampled from a man aged 25-45 years who had recovered from COVID-19. The specimen was PBMCs or T cells enriched from blood (not recorded which). The gene calls are TRBV2 and TRBJ1-6; 8 positions match TRBD1. The CDR3 coding sequence is TGTGCCAGCAGTCCGGACAGGGCGGCTTCACCCCTCCACTTT. Its translation: CASSPDRAASPLHF. Full variable domain (missing parts from reference TRBV2 and TRBJ1-6): EPEVTQTPSHQVTQMGQEVILRCVPISNHLYFYWYRQILGQKVEFLVSFYNNEISEKSEIFDDQFSVERPDGSNFTLKIRSTKLEDSAMYFCASSPDRAASPLHFGNGTRLTVT.